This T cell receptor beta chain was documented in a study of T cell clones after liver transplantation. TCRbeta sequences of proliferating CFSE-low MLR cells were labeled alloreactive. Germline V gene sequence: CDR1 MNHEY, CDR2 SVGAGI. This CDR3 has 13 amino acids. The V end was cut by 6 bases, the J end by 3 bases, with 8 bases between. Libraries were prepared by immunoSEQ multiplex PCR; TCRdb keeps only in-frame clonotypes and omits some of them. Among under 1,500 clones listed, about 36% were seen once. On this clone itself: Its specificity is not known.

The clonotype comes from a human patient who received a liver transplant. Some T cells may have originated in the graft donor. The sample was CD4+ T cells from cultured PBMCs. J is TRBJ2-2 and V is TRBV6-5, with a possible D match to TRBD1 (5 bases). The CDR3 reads CASSQGHTGELFF. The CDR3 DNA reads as TGTGCCAGCAGCCAGGGTCACACCGGGGAGCTGTTTTTT.